Below, 29 T cell receptor beta chains from the same sample are listed, as sequenced in a study of Ad26.COV2.S vaccination and SARS-CoV-2 variants. Treatment described: around 19 received Ad26.COV2.S at low or high dose, single or two shots; 5 received placebo; per-sample allocation not given. Sampling happened 63 days after the first vaccine or placebo injection. Clones were read by immunoSEQ multiplex PCR, and TCRdb kept only the in-frame ones, dropping some. The sample contains some 520,000 clones, 70% to 90% of which appear only once. The input for sequencing was peripheral blood, taken in a trial of Ad26.COV2.S vaccine versus placebo. These receptors were taken from a person aged 18-65 years who received the Ad26.COV2.S COVID-19 vaccine or a placebo.

The chain combines TRBV27 with TRBJ2-7; TRBD2 matches 7 bases. This CDR3 region has 18 residues. Germline assignment: CDR1 MNHEY and CDR2 SMNVEV (reference sequence). The trim removed 2 bases at V and 5 bases at J, leaving 18 bases unmatched. The DNA of the CDR3 is TGTGCCAGCAGTTTAGGGCCGGGGAGGGGATCGGCTAGCAACGAGCAGTACTTC. Its translation: CASSLGPGRGSASNEQYF.

V gene TRBV27 combines with J gene TRBJ2-7; tentative D call: TRBD2 (5 bases). V lost 8 bases and J 2 bases, leaving 16 bases between the germline ends. The CDR3 extends over 14 amino acids. Looked up from germline, CDR1 is MNHEY and CDR2 is SMNVEV (reference sequence). The CDR3 region is CASSVGWGAYEQYF. The DNA of the CDR3 is TGTGCCAGCTCGGTCGGATGGGGAGCCTACGAGCAGTACTTC.

This clone has only one observation. This chain links TRBV6-4 with TRBJ1-2; D is perhaps TRBD1 (6 bases). CDR1 and CDR2 (germline): MRHNA, SNTAGT. Deletions cut 0 bases from V and 4 bases from J, with 15 bases between. The CDR3 is 16 amino acids. The CDR3 coding sequence is TGTGCCAGCAGTGACTCGTTTGGGGGGCCCCCCTATGGCTACACCTTC. This translates into CASSDSFGGPPYGYTF.

This chain joins TRBV20-1 and TRBJ2-3, with TRBD2 matching 12 bases. J was trimmed by 3 bases and V by 3 bases; bases with no gene match: 7. Germline assignment: CDR1 DFQATT and CDR2 SNEGSKA (reference sequence). This CDR3 spans 16 amino acids. The CDR3 here is CSASRLAGVSTDTQYF. The CDR3 DNA follows: TGCAGTGCTAGTCGACTAGCGGGAGTTAGTACAGATACGCAGTATTTT.

The rearrangement joins TRBV6-5 to TRBJ1-1; D is ambiguous. CDR1 is MNHEY, CDR2 SVGAGI, per germline. CDR3 length: 11 residues. Between the trimmed V and J ends, which lost 8 bases and 13 bases, there was a span of 17 bases. The CDR3 DNA reads TGTGCCAGCGCAGACACCCAACTATTTTTCTTT. Residues: CASADTQLFFF.

The chain has TRBV28 and TRBJ2-1; D unclear. The CDR3 has 12 residues. V dropped 5 bases and J dropped 9 bases, with 11 bases sitting between them. Germline loops: CDR1 MDHEN, CDR2 SYDVKM. CDR3 loop: CASSTRTGEQFF. The CDR3, as DNA: TGTGCCAGCAGTACGAGGACGGGTGAGCAGTTCTTC.

The chain has TRBV19 and TRBJ2-1; D is undetermined. The V end was cut by 4 bases, the J end by 6 bases, with 13 bases between. CDR1 is LNHDA and CDR2 is SQIVND in the germline V gene (reference sequence). The CDR3 consists of 14 residues. The CDR3 nucleotides read TGTGCCAGTAGTACGGGTACGTTCAGCAATGAGCAGTTCTTC. Its translation: CASSTGTFSNEQFF.

The genes are TRBV19 and TRBJ2-6, with D perhaps TRBD1 or TRBD2 (5 bases each). Between the trimmed V and J ends, which lost 5 bases and 2 bases, there was a span of 22 bases. Per the germline V gene, CDR1 is LNHDA and CDR2 is SQIVND (reference sequence). The CDR3 loop spans 19 amino acids. CDR3 in DNA: TGTGCCAGTAGTCCCCTCTTTATTGGGGGATCGGCTGGGGCCAACGTCCTGACTTTC. Its protein is CASSPLFIGGSAGANVLTF.

V usage is TRBV5-1 and J usage is TRBJ2-2; D possibly corresponds to TRBD2 (7 bases). The CDR3 is made up of 16 amino acids. CDR1 SGHRS and CDR2 YFSETQ come from the germline V gene. Trimming removed 4 bases from V and 5 bases from J, with 18 bases in between. The CDR3 DNA reads TGCGCCAGCAGCCTCAATGGACTAGGGGGAACCGGGGAGCTGTTTTTT. This sequence encodes CASSLNGLGGTGELFF.

The rearrangement links TRBV6-2 or TRBV6-3 to TRBJ2-3, with D possibly TRBD2 on 5 matching bases. V lost 2 bases and J lost 1, with 16 bases in between. The germline CDR1 and CDR2 sequences are MNHEY and SVGEGT. This CDR3 spans 17 amino acids. In nucleotides, the CDR3 is TGTGCCAGCAGTTACGTGCTAGCCTCCGTCCGCACAGATACGCAGTATTTT. Translation: CASSYVLASVRTDTQYF.

CDR3 amino acids: CARSRSDREPEAFF. The DNA for the CDR3 is TGTGCCAGAAGCAGAAGCGACAGGGAACCTGAAGCTTTCTTT. V is TRBV5-3 and J is TRBJ1-1; TRBD1 matches at 7 bases. TRBV5-3 is an ORF for which the function is uncertain. V gave up 4 bases and J gave up 6 bases; unmatched junction bases: 9. There are 14 residues in the CDR3.

This chain joins TRBV28 and TRBJ1-1; 9 bases line up with TRBD1. Losses at the gene ends were 4 bases for V and 4 bases for J; bases not matched to a gene: 4. This CDR3 region has 14 residues. Germline-derived CDR1 and CDR2 are MDHEN and SYDVKM. DNA of the CDR3: TGTGCCAGCAGTTCCGGGACAGGGTTCACTGAAGCTTTCTTT. Translating gives CASSSGTGFTEAFF.

The chain couples TRBV29-1 to TRBJ1-2; weak D call: TRBD1 (6 bases). Germline CDR1 is SQVTM and CDR2 is ANQGSEA. This CDR3 has 11 residues. CDR3 residues: CSAQGSYGYTF. The CDR3 region has the DNA TGCAGTGCTCAGGGGTCTTATGGCTACACCTTC. Based on the CDR3 plus reference TRBV29-1 and TRBJ1-2, the full variable domain is SAVISQKPSRDICQRGTSLTIQCQVDSQVTMMFWYRQQPGQSLTLIATANQGSEATYESGFVIDKFPISRPNLTFSTLTVSNMSPEDSSIYLCSAQGSYGYTFGSGTRLTVV.

The V gene is TRBV19, the J gene TRBJ1-2; 7 nucleotides line up with TRBD1. J gave up 0 bases and V 7 bases, and 5 bases lay outside the gene matches. The CDR3 extends over 14 amino acids. Germline V gene data show CDR1 as LNHDA and CDR2 as SQIVND (reference sequence). CDR3: CASTEGQANYGYTF. The DNA for the CDR3 is TGTGCCAGTACCGAAGGACAGGCTAACTATGGCTACACCTTC.

The J gene is TRBJ2-1, the V gene TRBV5-4, with TRBD2 matching over 11 bases. The CDR3 covers 16 residues. Per the germline V gene, CDR1 is SGHNT and CDR2 is YYREEE (reference sequence). V trimming: 3 bases; J trimming: 7 bases; junction bases outside the gene matches: 9. DNA of the CDR3: TGTGCCAGCAGCTCCCCCCTAGCGGGGGGTACAAATGAGCAGTTCTTC. Its protein is CASSSPLAGGTNEQFF. Combining the CDR3 with reference TRBV5-4 and TRBJ2-1 gives the whole variable domain ETGVTQSPTHLIKTRGQQVTLRCSSQSGHNTVSWYQQALGQGPQFIFQYYREEENGRGNFPPRFSGLQFPNYSSELNVNALELDDSALYLCASSSPLAGGTNEQFFGPGTRLTVL.

The chain links TRBV28 to TRBJ2-7, with D hard to call. V gave up 6 bases and J gave up 4 bases, with 19 bases separating them. The CDR3 spans 15 residues. Germline CDR1 MDHEN, CDR2 SYDVKM. CDR3 in amino acids: CASSPVDGMVYEQYF. Here the CDR3 DNA reads TGTGCCAGCAGCCCCGTGGACGGAATGGTGTACGAGCAGTACTTC.

A word on this clone: The same CDR3 can be traced to other DNA sequences in this sample. The chain has TRBV5-1 and TRBJ1-6; D might be TRBD1 (5 bases). The V gene lost 2 bases and the J gene lost 5 bases, with 11 bases spanning the gap. From germline, CDR1 is SGHRS and CDR2 YFSETQ. The CDR3 consists of 15 residues. The CDR3 coding sequence is TGCGCCAGCAGCTTCGACGGGGGGGATAATTCACCCCTCCACTTT. Translation: CASSFDGGDNSPLHF.

The V gene is TRBV4-3, the J gene TRBJ2-7; maybe TRBD2 (6 bases). The CDR3 runs 15 residues. V lost 0 bases, J lost 4 bases, and 13 bases lay in between. The germline V gene has CDR1 LGHNA and CDR2 YSLEER. The CDR3 reads CASSQDPSAAYEQYF. The CDR3 nucleotides read TGCGCCAGCAGCCAAGATCCTAGCGCGGCTTACGAGCAGTACTTC.

The chain uses TRBV2 and TRBJ2-1; D ambiguous. This CDR3 comprises 15 residues. CDR1 and CDR2 from the germline V gene are SNHLY and FYNNEI. V lost 9 bases and J 0 bases, leaving 15 bases between the germline ends. The CDR3, as DNA: TGTGCCAGTAGAAACGGTGAGAACTCCTACAATGAGCAGTTCTTC. Its translation: CASRNGENSYNEQFF. Complete variable domain (other parts from reference TRBV2 and TRBJ2-1): EPEVTQTPSHQVTQMGQEVILRCVPISNHLYFYWYRQILGQKVEFLVSFYNNEISEKSEIFDDQFSVERPDGSNFTLKIRSTKLEDSAMYFCASRNGENSYNEQFFGPGTRLTVL.

V and J are TRBV4-1 and TRBJ2-1, with a weak D call TRBD1 (6 bases). CDR1 and CDR2 (germline): MGHRA, YSYEKL. Trimming left V 3 bases short and J 9 bases short, with 12 bases between. The CDR3 spans 13 residues. CDR3 sequence reads: CASSQPGTIEQFF. CDR3 DNA: TGCGCCAGCAGCCAGCCAGGGACAATTGAGCAGTTCTTC.

The CDR3 DNA is TGTGCCAGCAGTGACGGGACTTGGAACTATGGCTACACCTTC. This encodes CASSDGTWNYGYTF. The genes are TRBV6-1 and TRBJ1-2; weak D call: TRBD1 (5 bases). Germline V lookup: CDR1 MNHNS, CDR2 SASEGT. The CDR3 spans 14 residues. The ends were cut back, 3 bases at V and 2 bases at J, with 10 bases in the middle.

The chain couples TRBV6-1 to TRBJ1-3; maybe TRBD1 (6 bases). The V end lost 2 bases, the J end lost 2 bases, and 7 bases lay between the germline ends. Germline V gene sequence: CDR1 MNHNS, CDR2 SASEGT. The CDR3 length is 14 residues. DNA of the CDR3: TGTGCCAGCAGTGAACAGGGGCCTGGAAACACCATATATTTT. Residues: CASSEQGPGNTIYF.

The chain combines TRBV6-5 with TRBJ1-1; D call uncertain. CDR1 and CDR2 (germline): MNHEY, SVGAGI. The V end was cut by 7 bases, the J end by 0 bases, with 12 bases between. The CDR3 runs 14 residues. The CDR3 loop is CASMGGLMNTEAFF. CDR3 bases: TGTGCCAGCATGGGCGGACTGATGAACACTGAAGCTTTCTTT.

This clone was picked up a small number of times. The rearrangement joins TRBV7-8 to TRBJ1-2, with 8 bases that match TRBD1. The trim removed 5 bases at V and 4 bases at J, leaving 9 bases unmatched. The CDR3 consists of 15 residues. Per the germline V gene, CDR1 is SGHVS and CDR2 is FQNEAQ. CDR3 in DNA: TGTGCCAGCAGCCCGGCAGGGGGCTCTAGCTATGGCTACACCTTC. Translation: CASSPAGGSSYGYTF.

V and J are TRBV27 and TRBJ2-2; perhaps D is TRBD1 or TRBD2 (7 bases each). V was pared by 8 bases and J by 6 bases, with 13 bases between. Germline loops: CDR1 MNHEY, CDR2 SMNVEV (reference sequence). There are 13 residues in the CDR3. The CDR3 reads CASATGRAGELFF. The CDR3 region has the DNA TGTGCCAGCGCGACAGGGAGGGCCGGGGAGCTGTTTTTT.

The rearrangement joins TRBV5-1 to TRBJ1-4; unclear D gene. The CDR3 consists of 16 residues. Germline values: CDR1 SGHRS, CDR2 YFSETQ. V was trimmed by 2 bases and J by 0 bases, leaving 11 bases between them. CDR3 sequence: CASSLNGRTTNEKLFF. CDR3 coding DNA: TGCGCCAGCAGCTTAAATGGCAGAACAACTAATGAAAAACTGTTTTTT.

This clone was detected only once. The chain has TRBV24-1 and TRBJ2-7; the match to TRBD2 covers 14 bases. CDR1 KGHDR and CDR2 SFDVKD come from the germline V gene. J lost 4 bases, V lost 4 bases, and 5 bases had no gene match. This CDR3 contains 16 residues. This CDR3 reads CATSERLAGGRYEQYF. The DNA for the CDR3 is TGTGCCACCAGTGAACGACTAGCGGGAGGGCGGTACGAGCAGTACTTC.

V and J are TRBV19 and TRBJ2-1; TRBD2 matches 11 bases. Unmatched junction bases numbered 14, after V lost 8 bases and J lost 8 bases. The CDR3 contains 16 residues. CDR1 and CDR2 (germline): LNHDA, SQIVND (reference sequence). CDR3 sequence: CASGDSGRALRDEQFF. In nucleotides, the CDR3 is TGTGCCAGTGGGGATAGCGGGAGGGCCCTGAGGGATGAGCAGTTCTTC.

Points on this clone: Other nucleotide sequences in the sample specify the same CDR3. The chain couples TRBV9 to TRBJ2-7; 9 bases align to TRBD2. Germline V gene data show CDR1 as SGDLS and CDR2 as YYNGEE. Unmatched junction bases numbered 10, after V lost 5 bases and J lost 4 bases. The CDR3 length is 15 residues. CDR3 coding DNA: TGTGCCAGCAGTCCCGGGCTAGCGGGAACTTACGAGCAGTACTTC. Its translation is CASSPGLAGTYEQYF.